The 4 T cell receptor beta chains below come from one sample, sequenced in a study of long-term antiretroviral therapy in people with HIV. Assay version v3.0 of immunoSEQ was used, and it was run at survey level. The repertoire was sequenced with immunoSEQ multiplex PCR; TCRdb's copy has only in-frame clones and lacks some. Among about 33,000 clones listed, roughly 97% were seen once. Material: unsorted PBMCs, obtained 6.9 years after starting antiretroviral therapy. The receptors derive from a man aged 30 to 39 with HIV.

The chain couples TRBV6-1 to TRBJ1-3, with TRBD1 matching 9 bases. This CDR3 has 17 amino acids. Germline trimming cut 2 bases from V and 2 bases from J; bases unmatched to any gene: 7. Germline CDR1 reads MNHNS; CDR2 reads SASEGT. The CDR3 coding sequence is TGTGCCAGCAGTGAAAACCTCGACAGGGGGGCTGGAAACACCATATATTTT. Encoded protein: CASSENLDRGAGNTIYF.

V usage is TRBV25-1 and J usage is TRBJ2-1; D remains ambiguous. CDR1 is MGHDK, CDR2 SYGVNS, per germline. V was pared by 1 base and J by 10 bases, with 5 bases between. CDR3 length: 11 amino acids. In nucleotides, the CDR3 is TGTGCCAGCAGTGAATTCAGGGAGCAGTTCTTC. This translates into CASSEFREQFF.

The V call is TRBV19, the J call TRBJ1-2, with a possible D match to TRBD1 (5 bases). The V gene lost 4 bases and the J gene lost 2 bases, with 14 bases spanning the gap. The germline gives CDR1 LNHDA, CDR2 SQIVND (reference sequence). This CDR3 has 15 residues. CDR3 in DNA: TGTGCCAGTAGTACCTCCGGGCAGGGCAACTATGGCTACACCTTC. Its translation is CASSTSGQGNYGYTF.

The V gene is TRBV4-2, the J gene TRBJ2-7; TRBD1 is a possible D gene (5 bases). The CDR3 consists of 17 residues. Germline values: CDR1 LGHNA, CDR2 YNFKEQ. The V and J ends lost 2 bases and 1 base respectively, with 18 bases between them. CDR3 protein: CASSQIGARMGSYEQYF. The DNA of the CDR3 is TGTGCCAGCAGCCAAATTGGGGCTCGGATGGGGTCCTACGAGCAGTACTTC.